These T cell receptor beta chains were read from a single sample in a study of T cell responses to AZD1222 COVID-19 vaccine. Measured with immunoSEQ multiplex PCR; TCRdb has only the in-frame clones, and not every one. Here the sample spans 150,000 to 200,000 clones, 90% being singletons. This sample comprised peripheral blood, obtained 28 days after the second AZD1222 dose. These receptors all stem from an adult who received the AZD1222 COVID-19 vaccine. Each CDR3 is given with its conserved first and last residue. Each record gives: CDR3 protein, CDR3 DNA, J gene, D gene, V gene, clone size. D genes are given only for firm matches. Rows may omit the clone size; those that give it use once, few, many or a size class.

cdr3_aa: CASSLVGVGLLNTEAFF
cdr3_nt: TGTGCCAGCAGCTTAGTCGGGGTGGGGCTGCTTAACACTGAAGCTTTCTTT
j_call: TRBJ1-1
d_call: -
v_call: TRBV7-9
clone_size: -

cdr3_aa: CASSLRGPREETQYF
cdr3_nt: TGTGCCAGCAGTTTACGGGGGCCCAGGGAGGAGACCCAGTACTTC
j_call: TRBJ2-5
d_call: -
v_call: TRBV28
clone_size: -

cdr3_aa: CASSRGRSSYEQYF
cdr3_nt: TGTGCCAGCAGTCGCGGACGTAGCTCCTACGAGCAGTACTTC
j_call: TRBJ2-7
d_call: -
v_call: TRBV27
clone_size: -

cdr3_aa: CASSLGTLAGGPDTQYF
cdr3_nt: TGTGCCAGCAGTTTAGGGACCCTAGCGGGAGGGCCAGATACGCAGTATTTT
j_call: TRBJ2-3
d_call: TRBD2
v_call: TRBV27
clone_size: -

cdr3_aa: CAISGEDGTYEQYF
cdr3_nt: TGTGCCATCAGTGGAGAGGACGGGACCTACGAGCAGTACTTC
j_call: TRBJ2-7
d_call: -
v_call: TRBV10-3
clone_size: -

cdr3_aa: CASVLGGNYGYTF
cdr3_nt: TGTGCCAGTGTACTGGGGGGTAACTATGGCTACACCTTC
j_call: TRBJ1-2
d_call: -
v_call: TRBV28
clone_size: -

cdr3_aa: CASTDPRLRTGDYGYTF
cdr3_nt: TGTGCCAGTACCGACCCCAGGTTAAGGACAGGCGACTATGGCTACACCTTC
j_call: TRBJ1-2
d_call: TRBD1
v_call: TRBV19
clone_size: -

cdr3_aa: CASSVGSRAMDEKLFF
cdr3_nt: TGTGCCAGCAGCGTAGGCAGCAGGGCAATGGACGAAAAACTGTTTTTT
j_call: TRBJ1-4
d_call: -
v_call: TRBV9
clone_size: once

cdr3_aa: CASSLASGNTGELFF
cdr3_nt: TGTGCCAGCAGCTTAGCTAGCGGGAACACCGGGGAGCTGTTTTTT
j_call: TRBJ2-2
d_call: -
v_call: TRBV7-9
clone_size: -

cdr3_aa: CASSSGTGYLYGYTF
cdr3_nt: TGTGCCAGCAGCTCCGGAACAGGGTACCTCTATGGCTACACCTTC
j_call: TRBJ1-2
d_call: -
v_call: TRBV5-4
clone_size: -

cdr3_aa: CASSSEGNTIYF
cdr3_nt: TGTGCCAGCAGTAGCGAAGGAAACACCATATATTTT
j_call: TRBJ1-3
d_call: -
v_call: TRBV12-3/TRBV12-4
clone_size: -

cdr3_aa: CASINPDRVYEQYF
cdr3_nt: TGTGCCAGCATAAACCCTGACAGGGTGTACGAGCAGTACTTC
j_call: TRBJ2-7
d_call: TRBD1
v_call: TRBV28
clone_size: -

cdr3_aa: CASSDIRGRGYTF
cdr3_nt: TGTGCCAGCAGTGATATTCGGGGGAGGGGCTACACCTTC
j_call: TRBJ1-2
d_call: -
v_call: TRBV2
clone_size: once

cdr3_aa: CASQTLGGVFTF
cdr3_nt: TGTGCCAGCCAGACCCTCGGGGGGGTATTCACCTTC
j_call: TRBJ1-2
d_call: -
v_call: TRBV28
clone_size: -

cdr3_aa: CASSLNVQGITRGPEQYF
cdr3_nt: TGCGCCAGCAGCTTGAACGTCCAGGGAATCACTCGAGGGCCCGAGCAGTACTTC
j_call: TRBJ2-7
d_call: -
v_call: TRBV5-1
clone_size: -

cdr3_aa: CASSYSRDTQYF
cdr3_nt: TGTGCCAGCAGTTACTCCCGGGATACGCAGTATTTT
j_call: TRBJ2-3
d_call: -
v_call: TRBV6-2/TRBV6-3
clone_size: -

cdr3_aa: CASCRSGDQPQHF
cdr3_nt: TGTGCCAGCTGTCGGTCAGGAGATCAGCCCCAGCATTTT
j_call: TRBJ1-5
d_call: -
v_call: TRBV2
clone_size: -

cdr3_aa: CATGQVSPQYF
cdr3_nt: TGTGCCACCGGACAGGTCTCACCCCAGTACTTC
j_call: TRBJ2-7
d_call: TRBD1
v_call: TRBV3-1/TRBV3-2
clone_size: -

cdr3_aa: CASSPGTSGATSYNEQFF
cdr3_nt: TGTGCCAGCTCACCCGGGACTAGCGGGGCGACCTCCTACAATGAGCAGTTCTTC
j_call: TRBJ2-1
d_call: TRBD2
v_call: TRBV18
clone_size: once

cdr3_aa: CASSQDVGNNQPQHF
cdr3_nt: TGTGCCAGCAGCCAAGATGTGGGGAACAATCAGCCCCAGCATTTT
j_call: TRBJ1-5
d_call: -
v_call: TRBV3-1/TRBV3-2
clone_size: -

cdr3_aa: CASSQPRQGIQYF
cdr3_nt: TGTGCCAGCAGCCAACCCCGACAGGGAATTCAGTACTTC
j_call: TRBJ2-4
d_call: TRBD1
v_call: TRBV3-1/TRBV3-2
clone_size: -

cdr3_aa: CATLFRGRGTGELFF
cdr3_nt: TGTGCCACGCTATTCCGGGGGCGAGGCACCGGGGAGCTGTTTTTT
j_call: TRBJ2-2
d_call: -
v_call: TRBV6-5
clone_size: -